Below, one T cell receptor beta chain is given with its context. What it binds is not known. This specimen belongs to a study of Ad26.COV2.S vaccination and SARS-CoV-2 variants. Method: immunoSEQ multiplex PCR; TCRdb's copy keeps in-frame clones and lacks some. The table includes about 180,000 clones, roughly 89% detected once. Overall study results and limits: Spike-specific TCR breadth in vaccine recipients exceeded that seen in placebo recipients. Marked by substantial breadth, spike-specific CD8+ and CD4+ T cell responses were reportedly seen after vaccination. TCR breadth and depth estimates may have understated total T cell responses.

Trimming stripped 4 bases from V and 5 bases from J, with 13 bases between. This CDR3 is 15 amino acids long. Germline values: CDR1 SGHRS, CDR2 YFSETQ. The sample was peripheral blood, taken after recovery from COVID-19. The clonotype was recovered from a human donor who had recovered from COVID-19. The J gene is TRBJ1-6, the V gene TRBV5-1, with D perhaps TRBD1 (5 bases). CDR3 protein: CASSPRDGDNSPLHF. The CDR3 DNA sequence: TGCGCCAGCAGCCCTCGGGACGGTGATAATTCACCCCTCCACTTT.